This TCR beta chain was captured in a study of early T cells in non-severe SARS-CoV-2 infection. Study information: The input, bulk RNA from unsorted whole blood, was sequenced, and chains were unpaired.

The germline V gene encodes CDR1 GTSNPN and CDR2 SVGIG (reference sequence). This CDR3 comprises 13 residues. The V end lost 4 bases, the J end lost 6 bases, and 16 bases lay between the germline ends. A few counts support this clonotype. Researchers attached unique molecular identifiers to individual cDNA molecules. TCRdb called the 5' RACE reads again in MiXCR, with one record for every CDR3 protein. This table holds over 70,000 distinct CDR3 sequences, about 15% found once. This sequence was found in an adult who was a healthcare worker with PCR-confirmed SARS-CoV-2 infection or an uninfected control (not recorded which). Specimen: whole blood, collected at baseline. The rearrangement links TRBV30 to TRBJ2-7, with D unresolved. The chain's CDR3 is CAWTRMLEGEQYF. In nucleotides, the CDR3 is TGTGCCTGGACCCGGATGCTGGAAGGCGAGCAGTACTTC.